Each of the 30 T cell receptor beta chains below was sequenced from the same sample in a study of T cell responses to AZD1222 COVID-19 vaccine. Assay: immunoSEQ multiplex PCR; the TCRdb copy retains only in-frame clones and omits some. The sample lists some 99,000 clones, approximately 84% occurring once. This specimen consisted of peripheral blood, obtained 28 days after the second AZD1222 dose. These TCRs come from an adult who received the AZD1222 COVID-19 vaccine.

The chain couples TRBV13 to TRBJ2-3; the match to TRBD2 covers 8 bases. Per germline, CDR1 PRHDT and CDR2 FYEKMQ (reference sequence). The CDR3 covers 14 residues. The ends lost 4 bases at V and 3 bases at J; junction bases unmatched: 3. CDR3 sequence: CASSSGGATDTQYF. In DNA form, the CDR3 reads TGTGCCAGCAGCTCCGGGGGGGCGACAGATACGCAGTATTTT.

The chain employs TRBV20-1 and TRBJ2-7; 10 nucleotides match TRBD2. The length of the CDR3 is 14 residues. J gave up 3 bases and V 3 bases, and 5 bases lay outside the gene matches. Germline-derived CDR1 and CDR2 are DFQATT and SNEGSKA (reference sequence). As DNA, the CDR3 is TGCAGTGCTAGTGAGCTAGCGGGAGTCTACGAGCAGTACTTC. Protein product: CSASELAGVYEQYF.

CDR3 coding DNA: TGTGCCAGCAGACCGGGTACCGGGACAGGGGTCGTTTATGGCTACACCTTC. It is translated as CASRPGTGTGVVYGYTF. V gene TRBV28 combines with J gene TRBJ1-2; 10 bases map to TRBD1. Germline V gene data show CDR1 as MDHEN and CDR2 as SYDVKM. Trimming took 6 bases from V and 5 from J; bases not matched to a gene: 15. The CDR3 runs 17 residues.

The chain employs TRBV5-4 and TRBJ2-3, with 7 bases lining up with TRBD2. The CDR3 has 12 amino acids. The V segment lost 4 bases and the J segment 7 bases; nucleotides outside the gene matches: 3. Germline V gene data show CDR1 as SGHNT and CDR2 as YYREEE (reference sequence). CDR3 in amino acids: CASSPGGNTQYF. In nucleotides, the CDR3 is TGTGCCAGCAGCCCCGGGGGGAATACGCAGTATTTT.

The chain employs TRBV5-4 and TRBJ2-1; 10 bases line up with TRBD2. This CDR3 region has 14 residues. Germline V gene lookup returns CDR1 SGHNT and CDR2 YYREEE (reference sequence). V lost 2 bases to trimming and J lost 10 bases; unmatched junction nucleotides: 6. For the CDR3, the DNA is TGTGCCAGCAGCTTAGGCCTAGCGGGGGTGGAGCAGTTCTTC. This sequence encodes CASSLGLAGVEQFF.

The chain is built from TRBV7-9 and TRBJ2-1, with 13 bases fitting TRBD2. The CDR3 totals 17 residues. Germline-derived CDR1 and CDR2 are SEHNR and FQNEAQ (reference sequence). After removal of 0 bases from V and 7 bases from J, the junction contained 6 bases not matched to a gene. CDR3 nucleotide sequence: TGTGCCAGCAGCTTAGCGACTAGCGGGAGGAAGGGGAATGAGCAGTTCTTC. Its protein product is CASSLATSGRKGNEQFF.

The CDR3 DNA reads as TGTGCCAGCAGGGACAGCCCTTCCCCCGGCTACACCTTC. It is translated as CASRDSPSPGYTF. This sequence joins TRBV21-1 and TRBJ1-2; the D segment call TRBD1 is taken from the table without a DNA check. TRBV21-1 is flagged as a pseudogene. This CDR3 spans 13 amino acids.

The V call is TRBV4-2, the J call TRBJ2-7; no reliable D call. V was clipped by 3 bases and J by 5 bases, with 23 bases between them. This CDR3 region has 17 residues. Germline CDR1 reads LGHNA; CDR2 reads YNFKEQ. The chain's CDR3 is CASSHAQRAAGFDEQYF. CDR3 sequence (DNA): TGTGCCAGCAGCCATGCCCAGCGAGCCGCCGGGTTCGACGAGCAGTACTTC.

The rearrangement links TRBV11-2 to TRBJ2-3, with a tentative D call TRBD2 (6 bases). CDR1 SGHAT and CDR2 FQNNGV come from the germline V gene. V dropped 5 bases and J dropped 4 bases, with 7 bases sitting between them. The CDR3 is 12 amino acids. The CDR3 DNA follows: TGTGCCAGCAGCCCGGGAGCAGATACGCAGTATTTT. Translating gives CASSPGADTQYF.

This clone was counted once. This sequence joins TRBV11-1 and TRBJ2-1, with D unclear. Deletions cut 4 bases from V and 0 bases from J, with 13 bases between. The CDR3 runs 16 residues. Germline lookup yields CDR1 SGHAT and CDR2 FQDESV (reference sequence). The CDR3 DNA sequence: TGTGCCAGCAGCTCCCGGTGGAGCGACTCCTACAATGAGCAGTTCTTC. This codes for CASSSRWSDSYNEQFF. The full variable domain, completed using reference TRBV11-1 and TRBJ2-1, is EAEVAQSPRYKITEKSQAVAFWCDPISGHATLYWYRQILGQGPELLVQFQDESVVDDSQLPKDRFSAERLKGVDSTLKIQPAELGDSAMYLCASSSRWSDSYNEQFFGPGTRLTVL.

CDR3 region: CASSQGHPFPYEQYF. DNA of the CDR3: TGTGCCAGCAGCCAAGGACACCCGTTCCCTTACGAGCAGTACTTC. This rearrangement joins TRBV5-5 to TRBJ2-7; D may be TRBD1 (5 bases). Trimming stripped 4 bases from V and 4 bases from J, with 18 bases between. The CDR3 has 15 amino acids. Germline V CDR1 and CDR2: SGHKS, YYEKEE (reference sequence).

This chain connects TRBV7-2 to TRBJ1-5; D may be TRBD1 (6 bases). Germline-derived CDR1 and CDR2 are SGHTA and FQGNSA. The CDR3 runs to 13 residues. Trimming removed 1 base at V and 9 bases at J, with 10 bases between. The CDR3: CASSLDRERPQHF. CDR3 nucleotide sequence: TGTGCCAGCAGCTTAGACAGGGAAAGGCCCCAGCATTTT.

The rearrangement joins TRBV24-1 to TRBJ1-5; 8 bases are shared with TRBD1. The CDR3 has 16 amino acids. Trimming took 3 bases from V and 7 from J; bases not matched to a gene: 10. The germline gives CDR1 KGHDR, CDR2 SFDVKD. The CDR3 sequence is CATSDPRQGTVQPQHF. CDR3 coding DNA: TGTGCCACCAGTGATCCGCGACAGGGGACAGTACAGCCCCAGCATTTT.

The rearrangement joins TRBV2 to TRBJ1-1; D not resolved. Trimming shortened V by 10 bases and J by 4 bases, and 19 bases separated the two germline ends. The CDR3 totals 14 residues. In germline, CDR1 is SNHLY, CDR2 FYNNEI. The CDR3 coding sequence is TGTGCCACCTCCGAGCCGCAACTGGGCACTGAAGCTTTCTTT. Translating gives CATSEPQLGTEAFF.

The table lists this clone with a few counts. V usage is TRBV2 and J usage is TRBJ1-5; no firm D call. From germline, CDR1 is SNHLY and CDR2 FYNNEI. This CDR3 region has 13 residues. The germline V and J ends were trimmed by 5 bases and 4 bases, with 9 bases remaining between them. The CDR3 is CASSFPANQPQHF. CDR3 sequence (DNA): TGTGCCAGCAGTTTTCCGGCTAATCAGCCCCAGCATTTT.

The rearrangement links TRBV5-1 to TRBJ2-3; 14 positions agree with TRBD2. Germline V gene sequence: CDR1 SGHRS, CDR2 YFSETQ. J lost 7 bases, V lost 3 bases, and 7 bases had no gene match. CDR3 length: 16 amino acids. Written as DNA, the CDR3 is TGCGCCAGCAGCTCAGGGACTAGCGGGAGTAGGTATACGCAGTATTTT. Residues: CASSSGTSGSRYTQYF.

The chain combines TRBV5-1 with TRBJ2-7, with D possibly being TRBD1 or TRBD2 (5 bases each). CDR1 and CDR2 from the germline V gene are SGHRS and YFSETQ. The CDR3 length is 14 residues. V shed 3 bases and J shed 9 bases, with 19 bases lying between them. CDR3 in amino acids: CASSWGPSYDGQYF. The CDR3 bases are TGCGCCAGCAGCTGGGGACCCAGCTACGATGGGCAGTACTTC.

This clone was observed a few times. The chain joins TRBV6-5 to TRBJ1-5; no definite D call. This CDR3 comprises 15 residues. The V and J ends lost 0 bases and 9 bases respectively, with 15 bases between them. In germline, CDR1 is MNHEY, CDR2 SVGAGI. This chain's CDR3 is CASSYSKTGLAPQHF. In DNA, the CDR3 is TGTGCCAGCAGTTACTCGAAAACGGGCCTCGCGCCCCAGCATTTT.

The DNA of the CDR3 is TGTGCCAGCAGCTTGGGACAGGGGGTCTGGAGAGAGCAGTACTTC. Protein sequence: CASSLGQGVWREQYF. The chain joins TRBV5-6 to TRBJ2-7, with TRBD1 matching 9 bases. CDR3 length: 15 amino acids. Germline V gene sequence: CDR1 SGHDT, CDR2 YYEEEE. V shed 0 bases and J 7 bases; nucleotides not matched to a gene: 8.

The J gene is TRBJ1-1, the V gene TRBV6-5; D unresolved. The CDR3 consists of 15 residues. Germline values: CDR1 MNHEY, CDR2 SVGAGI. V lost 3 bases to trimming and J lost 3 bases, with 14 bases between them. The CDR3 spells CASSYYQTQDTEAFF. CDR3 DNA: TGTGCCAGCAGTTATTACCAGACCCAGGACACTGAAGCTTTCTTT.

Only one count was recorded for this clone. The V gene is TRBV27, the J gene TRBJ2-1; a possible D gene is TRBD1 (6 bases). V was cut by 5 bases and J by 7 bases, with 15 bases left in between. The CDR3 spans 14 residues. Germline CDR1 and CDR2: MNHEY and SMNVEV (reference sequence). CDR3 region: CASSDGQLRNEQFF. The CDR3, as DNA: TGTGCCAGCAGTGACGGACAGCTAAGAAATGAGCAGTTCTTC.

The CDR3 nucleotides read TGTGCCAGCAGTCTATCCGACCCCTATCCCAATTCACCCCTCCACTTT. It yields the protein CASSLSDPYPNSPLHF. J is TRBJ1-6 and V is TRBV6-2 or TRBV6-3; no clear D. The CDR3 covers 16 residues. Germline values: CDR1 MNHEY, CDR2 SVGEGT. V was pared by 5 bases and J by 7 bases, with 18 bases between.

This clone was observed a handful of times. The CDR3 DNA reads as TGTGCCAGCAGTTGGTCCCAGGGCAACTATGGCTACACCTTC. Translated, it gives CASSWSQGNYGYTF. V usage is TRBV27 and J usage is TRBJ1-2, with D possibly TRBD1 on 5 matching bases. The germline V gene has CDR1 MNHEY and CDR2 SMNVEV (reference sequence). The CDR3 runs 14 residues. Trimming pared 4 bases from V and 2 bases from J, leaving 11 bases between.

This clone was recorded only once. This sequence joins TRBV29-1 and TRBJ1-2, with D hard to call. CDR3 length equals 12 residues. V was cut by 3 bases and J by 1 base, with 6 bases left in between. Germline V gene sequence: CDR1 SQVTM, CDR2 ANQGSEA. CDR3 coding DNA: TGCAGCGTTGAGGGGAATAACTATGGCTACACCTTC. Its translation is CSVEGNNYGYTF.

V gene TRBV5-6 combines with J gene TRBJ2-5, with TRBD2 identical over 10 bases. In germline, CDR1 is SGHDT, CDR2 YYEEEE. CDR3 length: 15 amino acids. V trimming: 4 bases; J trimming: 5 bases; junction bases outside the gene matches: 8. The CDR3 reads CASSLLAGGRETQYF. The CDR3 DNA sequence: TGTGCCAGCAGCCTCTTAGCGGGGGGACGGGAGACCCAGTACTTC. Using reference TRBV5-6 and TRBJ2-5 for the parts outside the CDR3, the full variable domain is DAGVTQSPTHLIKTRGQQVTLRCSPKSGHDTVSWYQQALGQGPQFIFQYYEEEERQRGNFPDRFSGHQFPNYSSELNVNALLLGDSALYLCASSLLAGGRETQYFGPGTRLLVL.

The chain recombines TRBV5-1 with TRBJ2-7; possibly TRBD1 for D (6 bases). The CDR3 runs 15 residues. Per the germline V gene, CDR1 is SGHRS and CDR2 is YFSETQ. Trimming left V 3 bases short and J 5 bases short, with 18 bases between. The CDR3 DNA follows: TGCGCCAGCAGCTCCACCACAGGGATTAGCCACGAGCAGTACTTC. Translated, it gives CASSSTTGISHEQYF.

This chain's CDR3 is CASSLGTGNSGEQYF. The DNA of the CDR3 is TGTGCCAGCAGCTTAGGGACAGGGAACTCGGGCGAGCAGTACTTC. J is TRBJ2-7 and V is TRBV7-9; TRBD1 aligns across 8 bases. The CDR3 length is 15 residues. The V and J ends lost 1 base and 6 bases, in that order; junction bases with no gene match: 8. Germline V gives CDR1 SEHNR, CDR2 FQNEAQ (reference sequence).

This chain connects TRBV18 to TRBJ2-5; D tentatively fits TRBD1 or TRBD2 (5 bases each). The germline V and J ends were trimmed by 3 bases and 0 bases, with 5 bases remaining between them. CDR3 length: 13 residues. Germline V lookup: CDR1 KGHSH, CDR2 LQKENI. The CDR3 DNA reads as TGTGCCAGCTCACCGGGGGACCAAGAGACCCAGTACTTC. Its translation: CASSPGDQETQYF.

This clone was recorded once. This chain connects TRBV2 to TRBJ1-1; TRBD1 agrees at 7 bases. The J segment lost 8 bases and the V segment lost 7 bases, leaving 10 bases of the junction unmatched. The CDR3 totals 13 residues. Per germline, CDR1 SNHLY and CDR2 FYNNEI. The chain's CDR3 is CASKVTGEKEAFF. The CDR3 DNA reads TGTGCCAGCAAAGTAACAGGGGAAAAGGAAGCTTTCTTT.

This clone showed up just once. V and J are TRBV7-9 and TRBJ2-5; possibly TRBD2 for D (6 bases). Trimming took off 5 bases at V and 2 bases at J, with 15 bases between the two ends. Germline V gene lookup returns CDR1 SEHNR and CDR2 FQNEAQ (reference sequence). CDR3 length: 15 residues. The CDR3 coding sequence is TGTGCCAGCAGCCCGACCCCGGGAGTTCAAGAGACCCAGTACTTC. It encodes CASSPTPGVQETQYF.